This T cell receptor (beta chain) is drawn from a study of post-analysis software for immune sequencing data (dated by TCRdb to about 2015). Background for the entire study: Relapsing-remitting, secondary progressive and progressive-relapsing multiple sclerosis were recorded as disease courses, and subtype annotation was lacking for some patients. The multiple sclerosis patient repertoires were compared with more than 10 previously published healthy control repertoires from donors aged about 6 to 26 years. A subset of samples was prepared in parallel using single-end sample barcoding, then pooled and co-amplified after Illumina adapter ligation. The investigation overall reported the following: The multiple sclerosis patient group was slightly younger than the control group. Patients showed significantly higher frequencies than controls for roughly 5 TRBV segments, among them TRBV5-6, TRBV5-1 and TRBV20-1. When samples were clustered directly using the F measure, samples prepared in the same batch co-clustered strongly, which prompted a batch-effect correction. Significantly lower normalized Chao1 diversity was found in multiple sclerosis patients than in controls, suggesting substantial peripheral T-cell clonal expansion.

The CDR3 covers 15 residues, taking in both the cysteine and the phenylalanine. The entry retains the CDR3 DNA only, 45 bases that are in frame from base 1. Trimming at the junction amounts to 5 bases on V and 4 bases on J, and the germline ends lie 15 bases apart. This clonotype was counted ten times or more. It has no known antigen specificity. It has no much larger one-base neighbor in the sample; base qualities were not kept. The library was obtained by PCR. Sequencer: Illumina HiSeq 2500. Unique molecular identifiers were incorporated into TCR beta cDNA libraries to reduce PCR and sequencing biases. Every 1 to 10 million input T cells yielded approximately 500,000 cDNA molecules, meaning each molecule approximated one T cell. The patient libraries were prepared and sequenced with the same protocol used for the earlier healthy control dataset. Within a given batch, samples were prepared together, multiplexed and sequenced on the same HiSeq lane. Per the authors' processing: Raw barcoded reads were processed with MIGEC, discarding single-read molecular identifier groups before consensus assembly and CDR3 extraction. VDJtools was used for post-analysis of the clonotype tables, and diversity was normalized by down-sampling every dataset to the size of the smallest sample. In repertoire overlap clustering, CDR3 amino acid sequences, but not nucleotide sequences, were matched to correct batch-related cross-sample contamination. TCRdb reworked the public reads: Q25 trimming with fastp, MiXCR clone assembly, productive beta chains retained. CDR3 protein sequences are deduplicated, and each keeps its most common genes and DNA. What appears here as the V and J calls and clone size reflects TCRdb's work, not the paper's. Recorded for this sample are roughly 400,000 distinct CDR3 sequences; over 30% of them occurred a single time. Of the sample, under 9% falls within the top ten clones.

To demonstrate the VDJtools post-analysis software, the study profiled TCR beta repertoires from the peripheral blood of about 13 young patients with multiple sclerosis. The patients with multiple sclerosis were children and adolescents between roughly 6 and 16 years of age. This clonotype was sampled from a girl aged 2-10 years with multiple sclerosis. The rearrangement combines TRBV12-3 or TRBV12-4 with TRBJ2-1, and TRBD2 may be the D gene, going by 6 matching bases. Sequenced sample: blood. This receptor carries the CDR3 CASSPPGLEYNEQFF. The nucleotide sequence is TGTGCCAGCAGTCCTCCGGGACTGGAGTACAATGAGCAGTTCTTC.